A selection of T cell receptor beta chains follows, all from one sample in a study of T-cell memory formation after mild COVID-19. One entry per CDR3 protein results from TCRdb running MiXCR on the 5' RACE reads. The sample holds 90,000 to 120,000 distinct CDR3 sequences, 13% to 15% seen once. The sample taken for sequencing was PBMCs or a T cell subset sorted from them (not recorded which). These receptor sequences come from a man aged 18-30 years who had mild COVID-19 (a few samples of this study predate the infection). Cell type and time point are not known. Each CDR3 is given with its conserved first and last residue. A D gene is named only where the DNA matches it firmly. Clone size is shown for a subset of rows, as once, few, many or a class of expanded clone.

TRBJ1-6 | TRBV9 | few | NA | CASSPGDSPLHF | TGTGCCAGCAGCCCAGGGGATTCACCCCTCCACTTT
TRBJ2-3 | TRBV4-3 | many | TRBD2 | CASSQASGGFTQYF | TGCGCCAGCAGCCAAGCCAGCGGGGGTTTTACGCAGTATTTT
TRBJ1-2 | TRBV15 | many | TRBD1 | CATSKRGQVYGYTF | TGTGCCACCAGCAAAAGGGGACAGGTCTATGGCTACACCTTC
TRBJ2-2 | TRBV7-6 | few | NA | CASSLVTSIRSVTPGELFF | TGTGCCAGCAGCTTAGTCACTAGCATTAGAAGCGTTACCCCCGGGGAGCTGTTTTTT
TRBJ1-1 | TRBV7-9 | many | NA | CASSFESGSTEAFF | TGTGCCAGCAGCTTTGAGTCGGGATCCACTGAAGCTTTCTTT
TRBJ1-3 | TRBV12-3/TRBV12-4 | NA | NA | CASSKEFSGNTIYF | TGTGCCAGCAGTAAGGAGTTTTCAGGAAACACCATATATTTT
TRBJ2-5 | TRBV29-1 | NA | NA | CSVVTQSQQYQETQYF | TGCAGCGTCGTAACGCAAAGCCAGCAGTACCAAGAGACCCAGTACTTC
TRBJ2-3 | TRBV10-3 | few | NA | CAIRSSEPSSTDTQYF | TGTGCCATCAGGAGCAGTGAGCCTTCTAGCACAGATACGCAGTATTTT
TRBJ2-7 | TRBV20-1 | few | TRBD1 | CSAREGQGLYEQYF | TGCAGTGCTAGAGAGGGACAGGGACTCTACGAGCAGTACTTC
TRBJ1-5 | TRBV7-9 | NA | TRBD1 | CASSWGDRGGNQPQHF | TGTGCCAGCAGCTGGGGGGACAGGGGAGGTAATCAGCCCCAGCATTTT
TRBJ1-1 | TRBV12-5 | few | NA | CASTPGSAGLSTEAFF | TGTGCTAGTACCCCTGGTTCGGCCGGCCTAAGCACTGAAGCTTTCTTT
TRBJ1-1 | TRBV7-2 | NA | NA | CASSSETGFTEAFF | TGTGCCAGCAGCTCAGAAACAGGGTTCACTGAAGCTTTCTTT
TRBJ2-3 | TRBV3-1 | many | NA | CASSQGNLETDTQYF | TGTGCCAGCAGCCAAGGAAATCTAGAGACGGATACGCAGTATTTT
TRBJ2-3 | TRBV9 | NA | NA | CASSVVGSAFTDTQYF | TGTGCCAGCAGCGTAGTGGGGTCTGCCTTCACAGATACGCAGTATTTT
TRBJ2-5 | TRBV7-2 | few | TRBD1 | CASRLTGYQETQYF | TGTGCCAGCAGGCTGACAGGGTACCAAGAGACCCAGTACTTC
TRBJ1-2 | TRBV12-3/TRBV12-4 | few | TRBD1 | CASSSPGQGVYGYTF | TGTGCCAGCAGTTCCCCGGGACAGGGTGTATATGGCTACACCTTC
TRBJ2-3 | TRBV7-2 | many | TRBD2 | CASRPRSGGARDTQYF | TGTGCCAGCAGACCCCGAAGCGGGGGGGCACGGGATACGCAGTATTTT
TRBJ2-5 | TRBV9 | NA | NA | CASSVGQGETQYF | TGTGCCAGCAGCGTAGGGCAGGGAGAGACCCAGTACTTC
TRBJ2-2 | TRBV7-9 | few | NA | CASSMDSTNTGELFF | TGTGCCAGCAGCATGGACTCGACGAACACCGGGGAGCTGTTTTTT
TRBJ1-1 | TRBV25-1 | NA | NA | CASMSDGNTEAFF | TGTGCCAGCATGTCGGACGGGAACACTGAAGCTTTCTTT
TRBJ1-2 | TRBV4-3 | NA | NA | CASSPTLAGGYTF | TGCGCCAGCAGCCCCACTCTGGCGGGTGGCTACACCTTC
TRBJ1-1 | TRBV11-2 | few | TRBD1 | CASSHFPQGAGVMPDTEAFF | TGTGCCAGCAGCCATTTTCCCCAGGGGGCAGGGGTCATGCCTGACACTGAAGCTTTCTTT
TRBJ1-1 | TRBV6-2/TRBV6-3 | few | NA | CASSYSSANTEAFF | TGTGCCAGCAGTTACTCGAGTGCGAACACTGAAGCTTTCTTT
TRBJ2-7 | TRBV19 | NA | NA | CASSSGVYRADEQYF | TGTGCCAGTAGTTCGGGTGTGTACAGGGCGGACGAGCAGTACTTC
TRBJ2-5 | TRBV6-5 | NA | TRBD1 | CASSYSDRGETQYF | TGTGCCAGCAGTTACTCGGACAGGGGCGAGACCCAGTACTTC
TRBJ2-5 | TRBV29-1 | NA | NA | CSVDSETQYF | TGCAGCGTTGACTCCGAGACCCAGTACTTC
TRBJ1-1 | TRBV4-3 | many | NA | CASSPASGSDTEAFF | TGCGCCAGCAGCCCCGCTAGTGGGAGTGACACTGAAGCTTTCTTT
TRBJ2-1 | TRBV6-2/TRBV6-3 | NA | NA | CASSYSWDPPGNEQFF | TGTGCCAGCAGTTACAGCTGGGACCCCCCGGGGAATGAGCAGTTCTTC
TRBJ2-7 | TRBV16 | NA | TRBD2 | CASSQLGGLITYEQYF | TGTGCCAGCAGCCAATTGGGAGGGTTGATCACCTACGAGCAGTACTTC
TRBJ2-5 | TRBV14 | few | TRBD2 | CASSFESGGSRRETQYF | TGTGCCAGCAGCTTCGAGTCGGGGGGGTCCCGGCGGGAGACCCAGTACTTC
TRBJ2-2 | TRBV5-1 | few | TRBD1 | CASSLYRGDTGELFF | TGCGCCAGCAGCCTCTACAGGGGGGACACCGGGGAGCTGTTTTTT
TRBJ2-5 | TRBV3-1 | NA | TRBD2 | CASSWVSGDETQYF | TGTGCCAGCAGCTGGGTTAGCGGGGACGAGACCCAGTACTTC
TRBJ2-7 | TRBV30 | once | NA | CAWSEQGMYAYEQYF | TGTGCCTGGAGTGAGCAGGGGATGTATGCCTACGAGCAGTACTTC
TRBJ2-1 | TRBV5-1 | few | NA | CASSLGVALDEQFF | TGCGCCAGCAGCTTGGGGGTAGCCCTCGATGAGCAGTTCTTC
TRBJ2-1 | TRBV12-3/TRBV12-4 | NA | TRBD1 | CASSGTGFDEQFF | TGTGCCAGCAGCGGGACAGGGTTTGATGAGCAGTTCTTC
TRBJ2-5 | TRBV4-2 | many | NA | CASSPTAGTGETQYF | TGTGCCAGCAGCCCTACGGCTGGCACCGGAGAGACCCAGTACTTC
TRBJ2-3 | TRBV5-4 | few | TRBD2 | CASSLAVAGGTDTQYF | TGTGCCAGCAGCTTGGCGGTAGCGGGAGGCACAGATACGCAGTATTTT
TRBJ2-1 | TRBV12-3/TRBV12-4 | few | TRBD1 | CASRPDRGRASYNEQFF | TGTGCCAGCAGGCCCGACAGGGGCAGGGCCTCCTACAATGAGCAGTTCTTC
TRBJ1-6 | TRBV6-6 | NA | NA | CASAGGLWFRSPLHF | TGTGCCAGTGCCGGGGGCCTCTGGTTCCGTTCACCCCTCCACTTT
TRBJ1-2 | TRBV6-6 | few | NA | CASSPEGLLLFGYTF | TGTGCCAGCAGCCCCGAGGGTCTCCTGCTATTTGGCTACACCTTC
TRBJ2-1 | TRBV4-2 | few | NA | CASSQPAGGSEQFF | TGTGCCAGCAGCCAACCTGCAGGGGGGAGTGAGCAGTTCTTC
TRBJ2-1 | TRBV7-9 | NA | TRBD1 | CASSSGQGPYEQFF | TGTGCCAGCAGCTCGGGACAGGGGCCGTATGAGCAGTTCTTC
TRBJ1-1 | TRBV29-1 | NA | NA | CSVRQNTEAFF | TGCAGCGTTCGGCAGAACACTGAAGCTTTCTTT
TRBJ1-5 | TRBV12-3/TRBV12-4 | few | TRBD1 | CASSSEGQGRQPQHF | TGTGCCAGCAGCTCCGAGGGACAGGGCCGTCAGCCCCAGCATTTT
TRBJ1-1 | TRBV5-1 | NA | TRBD1 | CASSRDESGGTEAFF | TGCGCCAGCAGCAGGGATGAGTCAGGGGGCACTGAAGCTTTCTTT
TRBJ2-5 | TRBV5-6 | NA | NA | CASSWAYWPATQYF | TGTGCCAGCAGCTGGGCCTACTGGCCCGCGACCCAGTACTTC
TRBJ2-7 | TRBV4-2 | few | TRBD1 | CASSLGQGAYEQYF | TGTGCCAGCAGCTTAGGTCAGGGGGCCTACGAGCAGTACTTC
TRBJ2-1 | TRBV4-1 | few | NA | CASSRLLWGVENEQFF | TGCGCCAGCAGCCGGCTGTTGTGGGGGGTCGAAAATGAGCAGTTCTTC
TRBJ2-1 | TRBV6-5 | few | TRBD2 | CASTTSGGSEQFF | TGTGCCAGCACGACTAGCGGGGGCTCTGAGCAGTTCTTC
TRBJ2-1 | TRBV6-2/TRBV6-3 | NA | NA | CASHGGGGGGNEQFF | TGTGCCAGCCACGGAGGGGGCGGGGGCGGCAATGAGCAGTTCTTC
TRBJ1-1 | TRBV6-5 | few | NA | CASTRFLDSEAFF | TGTGCCAGCACCCGCTTTCTGGACAGTGAAGCTTTCTTT
TRBJ1-1 | TRBV19 | NA | TRBD1 | CASSIGTGVITEAFF | TGTGCCAGTAGTATCGGGACAGGGGTGATCACTGAAGCTTTCTTT
TRBJ2-5 | TRBV9 | many | NA | CASSARPSGTQYF | TGTGCCAGCAGCGCGAGGCCCTCTGGGACCCAGTACTTC